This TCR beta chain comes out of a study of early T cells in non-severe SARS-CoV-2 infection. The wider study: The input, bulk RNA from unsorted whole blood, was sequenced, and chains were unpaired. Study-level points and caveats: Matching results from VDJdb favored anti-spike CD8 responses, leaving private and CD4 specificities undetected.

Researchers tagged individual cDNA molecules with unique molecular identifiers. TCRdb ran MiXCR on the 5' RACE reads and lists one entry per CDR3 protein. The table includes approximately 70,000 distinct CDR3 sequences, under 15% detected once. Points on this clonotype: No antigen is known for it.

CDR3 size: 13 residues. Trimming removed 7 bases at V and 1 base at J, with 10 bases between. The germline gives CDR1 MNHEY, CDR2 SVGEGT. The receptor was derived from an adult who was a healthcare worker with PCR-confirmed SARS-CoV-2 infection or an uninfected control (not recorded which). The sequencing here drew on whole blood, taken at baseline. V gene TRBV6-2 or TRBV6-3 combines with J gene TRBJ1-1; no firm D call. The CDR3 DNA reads TGTGCCAGCACGATACAGACGAACACTGAAGCTTTCTTT. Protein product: CASTIQTNTEAFF.